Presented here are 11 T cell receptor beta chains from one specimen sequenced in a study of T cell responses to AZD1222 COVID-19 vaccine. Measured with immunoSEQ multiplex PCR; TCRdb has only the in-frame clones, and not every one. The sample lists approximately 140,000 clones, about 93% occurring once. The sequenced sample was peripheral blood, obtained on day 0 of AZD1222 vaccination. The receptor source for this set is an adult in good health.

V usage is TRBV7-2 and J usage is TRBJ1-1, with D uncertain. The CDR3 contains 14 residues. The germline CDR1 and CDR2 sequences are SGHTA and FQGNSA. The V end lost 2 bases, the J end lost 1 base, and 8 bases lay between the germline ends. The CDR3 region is CASSLLAGNTEAFF. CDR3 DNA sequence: TGTGCCAGCAGCTTACTCGCAGGGAACACTGAAGCTTTCTTT.

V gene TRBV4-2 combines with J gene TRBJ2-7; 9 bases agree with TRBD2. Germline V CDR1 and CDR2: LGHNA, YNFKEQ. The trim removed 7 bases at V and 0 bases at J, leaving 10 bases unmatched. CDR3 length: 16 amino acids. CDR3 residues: CASKPSSSGGSYEQYF. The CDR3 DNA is TGTGCCAGCAAACCAAGTAGTAGCGGGGGCTCCTACGAGCAGTACTTC.

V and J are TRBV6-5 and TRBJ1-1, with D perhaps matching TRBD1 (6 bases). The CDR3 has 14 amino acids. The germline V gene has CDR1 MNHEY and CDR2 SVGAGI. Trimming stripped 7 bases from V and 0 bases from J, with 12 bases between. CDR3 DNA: TGTGCCAGCACCGATGGGGGGCTGAACACTGAAGCTTTCTTT. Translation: CASTDGGLNTEAFF.

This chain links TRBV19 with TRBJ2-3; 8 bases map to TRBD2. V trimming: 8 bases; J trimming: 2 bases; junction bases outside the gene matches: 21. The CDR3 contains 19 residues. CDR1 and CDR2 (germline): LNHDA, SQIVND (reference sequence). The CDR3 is CASSGQQGSGLAFTDTQYF. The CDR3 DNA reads TGTGCCAGTTCCGGACAGCAGGGGTCTGGACTAGCATTCACAGATACGCAGTATTTT.

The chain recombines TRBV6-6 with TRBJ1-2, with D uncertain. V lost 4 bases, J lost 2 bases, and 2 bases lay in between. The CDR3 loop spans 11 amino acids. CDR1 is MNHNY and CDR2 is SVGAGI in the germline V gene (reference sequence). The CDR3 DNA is TGTGCCAGCAGTTTAAACTATGGCTACACCTTC. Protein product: CASSLNYGYTF.

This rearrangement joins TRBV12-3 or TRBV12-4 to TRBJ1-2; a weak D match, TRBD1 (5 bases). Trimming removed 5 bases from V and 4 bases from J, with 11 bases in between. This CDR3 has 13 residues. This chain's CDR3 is CASSLGAFYGYTF. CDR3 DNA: TGTGCCAGCAGTCTAGGGGCGTTCTATGGCTACACCTTC.

CDR3 region: CASRTRQGGYYGYTF. In DNA form, the CDR3 reads TGTGCCAGTAGAACCCGACAAGGGGGGTACTATGGCTACACCTTC. The chain couples TRBV19 to TRBJ1-2, with D tentatively TRBD1 (6 bases). The germline CDR1 and CDR2 sequences are LNHDA and SQIVND (reference sequence). The V and J ends lost 6 bases and 3 bases respectively, with 17 bases between them. The CDR3 runs 15 residues.

CDR3 DNA sequence: TGTGCCAGCAGCCAAGATTGGGGGATTCAGGCCTATGGCTACACCTTC. This sequence encodes CASSQDWGIQAYGYTF. This chain links TRBV3-1 (or the pseudogene TRBV3-2) with TRBJ1-2; maybe TRBD1 (5 bases). Germline CDR1 LGHDT, CDR2 YNNKEL (reference sequence). The V gene lost 0 bases and the J gene lost 4 bases, with 15 bases spanning the gap. CDR3 size: 16 residues.

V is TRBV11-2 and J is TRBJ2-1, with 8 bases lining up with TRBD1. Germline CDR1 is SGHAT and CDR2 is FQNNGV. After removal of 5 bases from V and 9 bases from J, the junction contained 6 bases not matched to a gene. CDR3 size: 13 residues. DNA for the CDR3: TGTGCCAGCAGCACTCGACAGGGGTTTGAGCAGTTCTTC. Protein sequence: CASSTRQGFEQFF.

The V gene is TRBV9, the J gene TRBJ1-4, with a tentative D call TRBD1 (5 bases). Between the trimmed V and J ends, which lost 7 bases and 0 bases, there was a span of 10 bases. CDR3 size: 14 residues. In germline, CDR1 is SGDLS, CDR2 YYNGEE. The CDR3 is CASGPGATNEKLFF. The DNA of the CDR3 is TGTGCCAGCGGCCCGGGGGCAACTAATGAAAAACTGTTTTTT.

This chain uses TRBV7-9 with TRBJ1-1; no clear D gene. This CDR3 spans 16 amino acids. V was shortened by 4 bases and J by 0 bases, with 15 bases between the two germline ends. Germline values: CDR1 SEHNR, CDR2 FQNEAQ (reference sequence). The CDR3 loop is CASSSRRGSMNTEAFF. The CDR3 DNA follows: TGTGCCAGCAGCTCCCGCCGCGGGAGCATGAACACTGAAGCTTTCTTT.